Here is one T cell receptor (beta chain) with its context. Its specificity is unknown. This entry belongs to a study of radiotherapy plus CTLA-4 blockade in lung cancer. The repertoire was sequenced with immunoSEQ multiplex PCR; TCRdb's copy has only in-frame clones and lacks some. The sample lists 120,000 or so clones, approximately 90% occurring once. Study conclusions and caveats: Alongside interferon-beta, early blood T cell clone dynamics were reportedly the best predictor of response.

Chemo-refractory metastatic non-small-cell lung cancer patients underwent focal radiation alongside CTLA-4 blockade with ipilimumab. Per the germline V gene, CDR1 is LGHNT and CDR2 is FRNRAP. The CDR3 is made up of 16 amino acids. Unmatched junction bases numbered 2, after V lost 3 bases and J lost 0 bases. The sequenced sample was peripheral blood, obtained from a patient treated with radiotherapy plus ipilimumab. This TCR was sampled from a human donor with non-small cell lung cancer that progressed on radiotherapy plus ipilimumab. The V and J genes are TRBV12-5 and TRBJ2-2; 9 bases map to TRBD2. The CDR3 reads CASGLRLAANTGELFF. CDR3 bases: TGTGCTAGTGGTTTAAGACTAGCGGCGAACACCGGGGAGCTGTTTTTT.